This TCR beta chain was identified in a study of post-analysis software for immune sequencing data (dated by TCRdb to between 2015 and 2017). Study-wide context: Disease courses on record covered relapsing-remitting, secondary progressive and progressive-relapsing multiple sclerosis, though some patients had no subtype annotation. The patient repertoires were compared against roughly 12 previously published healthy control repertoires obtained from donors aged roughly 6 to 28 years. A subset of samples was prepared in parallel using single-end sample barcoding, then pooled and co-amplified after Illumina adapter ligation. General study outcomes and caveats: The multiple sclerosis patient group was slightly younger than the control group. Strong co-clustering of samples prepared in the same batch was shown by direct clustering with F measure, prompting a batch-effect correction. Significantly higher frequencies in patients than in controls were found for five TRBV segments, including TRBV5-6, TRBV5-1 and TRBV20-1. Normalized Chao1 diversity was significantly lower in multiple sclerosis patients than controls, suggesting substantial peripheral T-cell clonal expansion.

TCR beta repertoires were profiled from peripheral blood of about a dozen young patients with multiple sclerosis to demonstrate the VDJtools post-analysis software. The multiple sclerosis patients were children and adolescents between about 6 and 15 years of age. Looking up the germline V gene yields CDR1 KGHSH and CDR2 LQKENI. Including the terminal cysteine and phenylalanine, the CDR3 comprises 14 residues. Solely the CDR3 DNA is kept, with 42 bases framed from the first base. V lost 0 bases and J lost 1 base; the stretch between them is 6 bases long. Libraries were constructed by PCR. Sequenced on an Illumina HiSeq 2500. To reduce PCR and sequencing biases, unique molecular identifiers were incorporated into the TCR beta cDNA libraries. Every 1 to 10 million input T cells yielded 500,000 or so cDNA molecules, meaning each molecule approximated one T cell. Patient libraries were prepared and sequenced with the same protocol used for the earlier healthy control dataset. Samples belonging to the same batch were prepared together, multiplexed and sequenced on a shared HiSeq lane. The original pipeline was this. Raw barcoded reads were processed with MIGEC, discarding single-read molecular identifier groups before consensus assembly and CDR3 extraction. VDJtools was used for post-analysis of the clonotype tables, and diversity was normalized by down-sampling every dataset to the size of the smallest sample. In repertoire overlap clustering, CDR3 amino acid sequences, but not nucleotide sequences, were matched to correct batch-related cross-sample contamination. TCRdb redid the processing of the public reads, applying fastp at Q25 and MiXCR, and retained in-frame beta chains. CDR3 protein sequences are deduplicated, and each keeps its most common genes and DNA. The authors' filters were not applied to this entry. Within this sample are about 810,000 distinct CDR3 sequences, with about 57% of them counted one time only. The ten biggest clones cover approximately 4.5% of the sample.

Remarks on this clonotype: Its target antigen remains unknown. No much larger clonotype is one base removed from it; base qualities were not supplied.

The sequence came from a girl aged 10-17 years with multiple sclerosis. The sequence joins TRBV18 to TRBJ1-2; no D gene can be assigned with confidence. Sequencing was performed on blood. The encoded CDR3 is CASSPPADNYGYTF. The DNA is TGTGCCAGCTCACCACCGGCAGATAACTATGGCTACACCTTC.